These T cell receptor beta chains were read from a single sample in a study of Graves' ophthalmopathy and Graves' hyperthyroidism. TCRdb ran MiXCR on the multiplex PCR reads and lists one entry per CDR3 protein. Here the sample spans around 1.1 million distinct CDR3 sequences, about 35% being singletons. Specimen: peripheral blood or thyroid tissue (not recorded which). The receptors were gathered from an adult man with Graves' hyperthyroidism. Both conserved end residues are part of each CDR3. The order of the fields is CDR3 length, clone size, V gene, J gene, CDR3 protein. The size field is filled for only some rows; it gives once, few, many or a size class.

>17|many|TRBV7-6|TRBJ2-7
CASSLAGGAGGLYEQYF
>16|-|TRBV7-2|TRBJ2-6
CASSPTELSGANVLTF
>12|-|TRBV29-1|TRBJ2-3
CSGAVGQGTQYF
>15|many|TRBV7-6|TRBJ2-7
CASSYETGVYYEQYF
>15|few|TRBV5-6|TRBJ2-6
CASSLARQGGNVLTF
>15|many|TRBV5-1|TRBJ1-6
CASSKEQGGNSPLHF
>15|-|TRBV4-3|TRBJ1-2
CASSQDGQGRRGYTF
>14|-|TRBV9|TRBJ2-5
CASSLWTAQETQYF
>11|many|TRBV4-2|TRBJ2-7
CASSQGWEQYF
>12|-|TRBV2|TRBJ1-4
CASREDRGKLFF
>14|-|TRBV19|TRBJ1-2
CASSINGRGGGYTF
>13|-|TRBV7-3|TRBJ2-7
CASSQVPFLEQYF
>13|-|TRBV2|TRBJ2-5
CASSSSGVETQYF
>15|once|TRBV12-3/TRBV12-4|TRBJ2-7
CASSLREGQFYEQYF
>16|many|TRBV15|TRBJ1-1
CATSRPDVYRGTEAFF
>13|-|TRBV20-1|TRBJ2-7
CSAASMTGTEQYF
>14|few|TRBV15|TRBJ1-2
CATSRAGQNYGYTF
>13|-|TRBV11-2|TRBJ1-2
CASSFSDKPGYTF
>13|many|TRBV10-3|TRBJ1-6
CAITGDNDSPLHF
>14|many|TRBV20-1|TRBJ1-1
CSASYRGLDTEAFF
>12|many|TRBV10-3|TRBJ1-2
CAISESGTTYTF
>15|-|TRBV5-6|TRBJ2-7
CASSFSGQGWYEQYF
>14|many|TRBV11-2|TRBJ1-4
CASSGGVFNEKLFF
>14|-|TRBV25-1|TRBJ2-7
CASSYGGNAYEQYF
>13|many|TRBV7-8|TRBJ2-7
CASSLGSGRPGYF
>15|-|TRBV7-9|TRBJ1-2
CASSLGVRARYGYTF
>13|few|TRBV6-2/TRBV6-3|TRBJ1-1
CASSYDIHTEAFF
>15|-|TRBV29-1|TRBJ1-4
CSVAAARANGEKLFF
>17|many|TRBV20-1|TRBJ2-7
CSARARGGRTITYEQYF
>12|many|TRBV25-1|TRBJ2-2
CASDANTGELFF
>15|many|TRBV2|TRBJ1-2
CASSQINREAEGYTF
>14|-|TRBV25-1|TRBJ1-5
CASRGDRGLQPQHF
>14|many|TRBV9|TRBJ1-1
CASNKDGVNTEAFF
>12|few|TRBV20-1|TRBJ1-1
CSARDRVGQAFF
>15|-|TRBV6-5|TRBJ1-4
CASSYGQTTNEKLFF
>15|-|TRBV10-3|TRBJ2-5
CASKGGPRAGETQYF
>14|-|TRBV10-1|TRBJ2-2
CASSPTSVTGELFF
>14|-|TRBV9|TRBJ2-7
CASSGGGQGYEQYF
>12|-|TRBV29-1|TRBJ2-2
CSVAKDRGELFF
>16|-|TRBV5-6|TRBJ1-4
CASSFVDSPTNEKLFF
>11|many|TRBV29-1|TRBJ2-7
CSVEIRLEQYF
>13|many|TRBV24-1|TRBJ1-2
CATAGQGADGYTF
>13|many|TRBV13|TRBJ2-5
CASSLGLQETQYF
>14|-|TRBV7-2|TRBJ1-2
CASSFKGQGRGYTF
>17|-|TRBV18|TRBJ2-7
CASSPGTSGSLGLEQYF
>14|-|TRBV28|TRBJ1-4
CASTQTGMSEKLFF
>15|once|TRBV12-3/TRBV12-4|TRBJ1-5
CASRPDRRGTQPQHF
>14|-|TRBV20-1|TRBJ1-6
CSATDDYYNSPLHF
>15|few|TRBV7-8|TRBJ2-2
CASRQARINTGELFF
>15|-|TRBV10-3|TRBJ1-1
CAISGSGRGETEAFF
>15|-|TRBV6-6|TRBJ2-7
CASSYLGAYLSEQYF
>14|-|TRBV12-3/TRBV12-4|TRBJ1-1
CASSLGQAHTEAFF
>16|-|TRBV10-3|TRBJ2-7
CAISEGVAGLTYEQYF